The 21 T cell receptor beta chains below were found in one sample sequenced in a study of CD8 T cells in Susac syndrome. Reverse transcription of 0.5 to 1 ug RNA used random hexamers. MiXCR, applied by TCRdb to the immunoSEQ multiplex PCR reads, yields one record per CDR3 protein. Here the sample spans 160,000 or so distinct CDR3 sequences, about 92% being singletons. Source material: CD4+ T cells from PBMCs. Receptor source: a human donor in good health.

This chain uses TRBV2 with TRBJ1-1; unclear D gene. The CDR3 sequence is 14 residues long. The V end lost 7 bases, the J end lost 0 bases, and 12 bases lay between the germline ends. From germline, CDR1 is SNHLY and CDR2 FYNNEI. The DNA of the CDR3 is TGTGCCAGCACGGCAGGAAGAATGAACACTGAAGCTTTCTTT. As protein: CASTAGRMNTEAFF.

The gene calls are TRBV15 and TRBJ1-2, with no clear D. Per germline, CDR1 LNHNV and CDR2 YYDKDF (reference sequence). The ends were cut back, 0 bases at V and 5 bases at J, with 4 bases in the middle. The CDR3 totals 12 residues. The CDR3 DNA reads TGTGCCACCAGCAGAGATGAATATGGCTACACCTTC. Its translation: CATSRDEYGYTF.

The chain links TRBV4-3 to TRBJ2-7; D possibly corresponds to TRBD1 (5 bases). The V gene's germline CDR1 is LGHNA and CDR2 YSLEER. Trimming left V 2 bases short and J 4 bases short, with 6 bases between. The CDR3 consists of 12 residues. The CDR3 is CASSQRGYEQYF. The CDR3 coding sequence is TGCGCCAGCAGCCAAAGGGGTTACGAGCAGTACTTC.

The chain combines TRBV12-3 or TRBV12-4 with TRBJ1-6; D is undetermined. This CDR3 region has 15 residues. V was cut by 4 bases and J by 10 bases, with 17 bases left in between. CDR3: CASSSSVRAGSPLHF. The CDR3 DNA is TGTGCCAGCAGTTCCTCAGTGAGGGCAGGCTCACCCCTCCACTTT.

In this sample, this clonotype turned up once. The chain is built from TRBV2 and TRBJ1-2, with 7 bases that match TRBD1. This CDR3 contains 14 residues. V trimming: 7 bases; J trimming: 6 bases; junction bases outside the gene matches: 11. Germline CDR1 is SNHLY and CDR2 is FYNNEI. The CDR3 region is CASTQPRDSDGYTF. The CDR3 nucleotides read TGTGCCAGCACCCAACCCCGGGACAGTGATGGCTACACCTTC.

The CDR3 DNA follows: TGTGCCAGCAGCCGAGAAGGGGCGGGTGGGGCCAACGTCCTGACTTTC. This gives the protein CASSREGAGGANVLTF. The rearrangement joins TRBV11-2 to TRBJ2-6; perhaps D is TRBD1 or TRBD2 (5 bases each). The CDR3 has 16 amino acids. The ends were cut back, 5 bases at V and 3 bases at J, with 14 bases in the middle. Germline V gene lookup returns CDR1 SGHAT and CDR2 FQNNGV. Full variable domain (remainder filled in from reference TRBV11-2 and TRBJ2-6): EAGVAQSPRYKIIEKRQSVAFWCNPISGHATLYWYQQILGQGPKLLIQFQNNGVVDDSQLPKDRFSAERLKGVDSTLKIQPAKLEDSAVYLCASSREGAGGANVLTFGAGSRLTVL.

This chain uses TRBV6-2 or TRBV6-3 with TRBJ2-2; the D is unclear. V was clipped by 6 bases and J by 3 bases, with 14 bases between them. CDR1 is MNHEY, CDR2 SVGEGT, per germline. CDR3 length: 15 amino acids. CDR3 sequence reads: CASSVSSIYTGELFF. The DNA of the CDR3 is TGTGCCAGCAGCGTCTCCAGTATCTACACCGGGGAGCTGTTTTTT.

The J gene is TRBJ2-2, the V gene TRBV10-3; D gene unclear. The V and J ends lost 6 bases and 7 bases respectively, with 9 bases between them. From germline, CDR1 is ENHRY and CDR2 SYGVKD. The CDR3 consists of 12 residues. This CDR3 is CAISRPGGELFF. In DNA, the CDR3 is TGTGCCATCAGCCGCCCCGGCGGGGAGCTGTTTTTT.

The chain is built from TRBV5-1 and TRBJ2-3; perhaps TRBD1 as D (7 bases). Trimming stripped 0 bases from V and 6 bases from J, with 14 bases between. CDR3 length: 15 residues. The germline CDR1 and CDR2 sequences are SGHRS and YFSETQ. The CDR3 coding sequence is TGCGCCAGCAGCTTGGATGGAGGGGGCAGGGATACGCAGTATTTT. Its protein product is CASSLDGGGRDTQYF.

This clonotype was detected once. The rearrangement uses TRBV19 and TRBJ1-1, with D possibly matching TRBD1 (5 bases). The V gene lost 2 bases and the J gene lost 0 bases, with 10 bases spanning the gap. The CDR3 contains 15 residues. The V gene's germline CDR1 is LNHDA and CDR2 SQIVND (reference sequence). CDR3 protein: CASSIRGGVNTEAFF. CDR3 sequence (DNA): TGTGCCAGTAGTATACGCGGAGGGGTGAACACTGAAGCTTTCTTT.

This chain joins TRBV3-1 and TRBJ1-3; D is undetermined. The V gene's germline CDR1 is LGHDT and CDR2 YNNKEL (reference sequence). The V gene lost 4 bases and the J gene lost 2 bases, with 12 bases spanning the gap. This CDR3 is built from 15 residues. CDR3 amino acids: CASSPQLAPGNTIYF. The CDR3 coding sequence is TGTGCCAGCAGCCCACAGCTGGCGCCTGGAAACACCATATATTTT.

J is TRBJ2-6 and V is TRBV24-1, with D possibly matching TRBD1 (5 bases). Looked up from germline, CDR1 is KGHDR and CDR2 is SFDVKD. V dropped 2 bases and J dropped 2 bases, with 9 bases sitting between them. The CDR3 totals 16 residues. DNA for the CDR3: TGTGCCACCAGTGATTCGTTAGGGGCTGGGGCCAACGTCCTGACTTTC. Translation gives CATSDSLGAGANVLTF.

The gene calls are TRBV6-2 or TRBV6-3 and TRBJ1-1, with a weak D call TRBD1 (5 bases). Per germline, CDR1 MNHEY and CDR2 SVGEGT. CDR3 length equals 13 residues. Trimming cost V 2 bases and J 5 bases, with 9 bases left between them. The CDR3 sequence is CASSYRQRTEAFF. The CDR3 DNA follows: TGTGCCAGCAGTTACCGACAGCGAACTGAAGCTTTCTTT.

This clonotype was seen a few times. The gene calls are TRBV6-2 or TRBV6-3 and TRBJ2-6, with D unresolved. Germline V lookup: CDR1 MNHEY, CDR2 SVGEGT. Trimming took 4 bases from V and 2 from J, leaving 3 bases between them. There are 13 residues in the CDR3. The CDR3 here is CASSSAGANVLTF. The CDR3 DNA follows: TGTGCCAGCAGTTCAGCTGGGGCCAACGTCCTGACTTTC.

The rearrangement uses TRBV6-4 and TRBJ2-1; the match to TRBD2 covers 11 bases. The germline V gene has CDR1 MRHNA and CDR2 SNTAGT. V lost 2 bases, J lost 4 bases, and 1 base stayed unmatched. CDR3 size: 15 residues. The CDR3 is CASSDTSGSYNEQFF. The CDR3 region has the DNA TGTGCCAGCAGTGACACTAGCGGGAGTTACAATGAGCAGTTCTTC.

The chain has TRBV5-1 and TRBJ2-5, with D perhaps matching TRBD1 (6 bases). CDR3 size: 14 residues. Germline V gene lookup returns CDR1 SGHRS and CDR2 YFSETQ. Trimming took 0 bases from V and 5 from J, leaving 11 bases between them. The DNA for the CDR3 is TGCGCCAGCAGCTTGGAAGGTACAGGGGAGACCCAGTACTTC. Amino acid sequence: CASSLEGTGETQYF.

The chain recombines TRBV18 with TRBJ1-5; D perhaps matches TRBD1 (6 bases). There are 17 residues in the CDR3. Germline V gene data show CDR1 as KGHSH and CDR2 as LQKENI. V shed 4 bases and J shed 2 bases, with 18 bases lying between them. Written as DNA, the CDR3 is TGTGCCAGCTCACAAACGGGACACCGAATAGGCAATCAGCCCCAGCATTTT. This translates into CASSQTGHRIGNQPQHF. Looking up the rest from reference TRBV18 and TRBJ1-5 gives the full variable domain: NAGVMQNPRHLVRRRGQEARLRCSPMKGHSHVYWYRQLPEEGLKFMVYLQKENIIDESGMPKERFSAEFPKEGPSILRIQQVVRGDSAAYFCASSQTGHRIGNQPQHFGDGTRLSIL.

V gene TRBV14 combines with J gene TRBJ2-2; a weak D match, TRBD1 (6 bases). V was cut by 4 bases and J by 4 bases, with 22 bases left in between. CDR3 length equals 18 residues. CDR1 and CDR2 from the germline V gene are SGHDN and FVKESK. This chain's CDR3 is CASSPDIDRKKFTGELFF. The DNA for the CDR3 is TGTGCCAGCAGCCCCGACATCGACAGGAAGAAATTCACCGGGGAGCTGTTTTTT. The complete variable domain, with remaining parts taken from reference TRBV14 and TRBJ2-2, reads EAGVTQFPSHSVIEKGQTVTLRCDPISGHDNLYWYRRVMGKEIKFLLHFVKESKQDESGMPNNRFLAERTGGTYSTLKVQPAELEDSGVYFCASSPDIDRKKFTGELFFGEGSRLTVL.

The count of this clonotype is one. The V gene is TRBV5-1, the J gene TRBJ2-5, with 7 bases identical to TRBD1. V lost 3 bases and J lost 4; bases outside the gene matches: 3. The CDR3 extends over 13 amino acids. Germline V gives CDR1 SGHRS, CDR2 YFSETQ. CDR3 loop: CASSSRGRETQYF. In nucleotides, the CDR3 is TGCGCCAGCAGCTCCAGGGGGAGAGAGACCCAGTACTTC.

This chain joins TRBV30 and TRBJ2-7; D ambiguous. Looked up from germline, CDR1 is GTSNPN and CDR2 is SVGIG (reference sequence). The V gene lost 0 bases and the J gene lost 0 bases, with 3 bases spanning the gap. There are 12 residues in the CDR3. The CDR3 coding sequence is TGTGCCTGGAGTGTACTCTCCTACGAGCAGTACTTC. Amino acid sequence: CAWSVLSYEQYF.

This clonotype was recorded only once. The CDR3 reads CASSPGLAGGLDTQYF. CDR3 bases: TGTGCCAGCAGTCCAGGACTAGCGGGGGGGCTGGATACGCAGTATTTT. V usage is TRBV27 and J usage is TRBJ2-3; 15 nucleotides match TRBD2. Germline CDR1 and CDR2: MNHEY and SMNVEV (reference sequence). The V and J ends lost 5 bases and 6 bases, in that order; junction bases with no gene match: 6. This CDR3 comprises 16 residues.